These 27 T cell receptor beta chains were sequenced from one sample in a study of blood T cell repertoires in COVID-19. TCRdb's table, derived via immunoSEQ multiplex PCR, lists solely in-frame clones and lacks some. The sample lists some 150,000 clones; less than 90% were seen once. Sequences were obtained from PBMCs or T cells enriched from blood (not recorded which). The receptors here all came from a woman aged 50 to 60 who had been exposed to COVID-19.

The chain carries TRBV29-1 and TRBJ2-6, with D tentatively TRBD2 (5 bases). This CDR3 has 15 residues. Trimming took off 4 bases at V and 4 bases at J, with 14 bases between the two ends. Germline values: CDR1 SQVTM, CDR2 ANQGSEA. The CDR3 here is CSVVVGSAGANVLTF. In DNA form, the CDR3 reads TGCAGCGTTGTGGTAGGGAGCGCCGGGGCCAACGTCCTGACTTTC.

The V gene is TRBV12-2, the J gene TRBJ2-3; the listed D gene, TRBD1, was not tested against the DNA. TRBV12-2 is described as a pseudogene. The CDR3 runs to 16 residues. The DNA of the CDR3 is TGTGCAAGTTACGGAACAGGGGAAGATAGCACAGATACGCAGTATTTT. This encodes CASYGTGEDSTDTQYF.

This rearrangement joins TRBV5-6 to TRBJ1-1, with D unresolved. There are 14 residues in the CDR3. Looked up from germline, CDR1 is SGHDT and CDR2 is YYEEEE. The ends were cut back, 7 bases at V and 2 bases at J, with 15 bases in the middle. CDR3 sequence: CASASVGVNTEAFF. The CDR3, as DNA: TGTGCCAGCGCCTCGGTAGGAGTCAACACTGAAGCTTTCTTT.

The rearrangement links TRBV12-3 or TRBV12-4 to TRBJ1-2, with a tentative D call TRBD1 (5 bases). Trimming stripped 3 bases from V and 1 base from J, with 6 bases between. The CDR3 runs 13 residues. CDR3 region: CASSFDSNYGYTF. DNA for the CDR3: TGTGCCAGCAGTTTCGACAGTAACTATGGCTACACCTTC.

This chain uses TRBV29-1 with TRBJ2-1, with 9 positions matching TRBD1. Trimming at V came to 7 bases and at J to 0 bases, leaving 4 bases not matched to a gene. The CDR3 spans 14 residues. Germline loops: CDR1 SQVTM, CDR2 ANQGSEA. CDR3 region: CSGLGQGSYNEQFF. As DNA, the CDR3 is TGCAGCGGATTGGGACAGGGCTCCTACAATGAGCAGTTCTTC.

The chain joins TRBV27 to TRBJ1-4; D is uncertain. There are 13 residues in the CDR3. The ends were cut back, 9 bases at V and 2 bases at J, with 10 bases in the middle. Germline assignment: CDR1 MNHEY and CDR2 SMNVEV (reference sequence). CDR3 bases: TGTGCCAGTGGGAGGTGGACTAATGAAAAACTGTTTTTT. As protein: CASGRWTNEKLFF.

This chain links TRBV10-3 with TRBJ2-5; 8 bases are shared with TRBD2. Trimming removed 4 bases from V and 3 bases from J; junction bases left unmatched: 1. The CDR3 is made up of 13 amino acids. CDR1 is ENHRY, CDR2 SYGVKD, per germline. The CDR3 sequence is CAISGGGKETQYF. The CDR3, as DNA: TGTGCCATCAGTGGCGGGGGGAAAGAGACCCAGTACTTC.

The V and J genes are TRBV5-1 and TRBJ2-5; 7 bases line up with TRBD1. Germline CDR1 and CDR2: SGHRS and YFSETQ. The CDR3 has 15 residues. The junction had 6 bases not matched to a gene; V was cut back by 3 bases and J by 1 base. The CDR3 coding sequence is TGCGCCAGCAGCTACAACAGGGGAACCCAAGAGACCCAGTACTTC. Residues: CASSYNRGTQETQYF.

The rearrangement uses TRBV6-5 and TRBJ2-7, with a tentative D call TRBD2 (6 bases). V lost 7 bases to trimming and J lost 12 bases, with 16 bases between them. Germline CDR1 MNHEY, CDR2 SVGAGI. The CDR3 is 11 residues long. This CDR3 reads CASTKSGGWYF. Written as DNA, the CDR3 is TGTGCCAGCACCAAGAGTGGGGGGTGGTACTTC.

This clone showed up just once. This sequence joins TRBV7-2 and TRBJ2-1; 15 bases align to TRBD2. There are 16 residues in the CDR3. From germline, CDR1 is SGHTA and CDR2 FQGNSA. V gave up 5 bases and J gave up 9 bases; unmatched junction bases: 8. CDR3 coding DNA: TGTGCCAGCAGCCCGCCCGGACTAGCGGGAGGGGGTGAGCAGTTCTTC. It codes for CASSPPGLAGGGEQFF.

J is TRBJ1-6 and V is TRBV27; 9 positions agree with TRBD1. V was clipped by 1 base and J by 11 bases; unmatched bases: 3. CDR3 size: 14 residues. Germline V gene sequence: CDR1 MNHEY, CDR2 SMNVEV (reference sequence). This chain's CDR3 is CASSLWTGEPPLHF. The CDR3 bases are TGTGCCAGCAGTTTATGGACAGGGGAGCCACCCCTCCACTTT.

The CDR3 region has the DNA TGTGCCAGCAGTGACAGGGGGTCGAATCAGCCCCAGCATTTT. Protein: CASSDRGSNQPQHF. This chain uses TRBV6-1 with TRBJ1-5; 7 bases agree with TRBD1. Germline V gene data show CDR1 as MNHNS and CDR2 as SASEGT. There are 14 residues in the CDR3. V was clipped by 3 bases and J by 4 bases; unmatched bases: 3.

The rearrangement uses TRBV7-9 and TRBJ1-2; TRBD1 matches 10 bases. The V and J ends lost 6 bases and 8 bases, in that order; junction bases with no gene match: 15. Per germline, CDR1 SEHNR and CDR2 FQNEAQ (reference sequence). The CDR3 is 16 residues long. CDR3 region: CASSSGTGALSGGYTF. CDR3 nucleotides: TGTGCCAGCAGTTCCGGGACAGGGGCATTAAGTGGAGGCTACACCTTC.

The V gene is TRBV18, the J gene TRBJ1-1, with TRBD1 matching over 7 bases. The CDR3 sequence is 16 residues long. V dropped 1 base and J dropped 2; count of bases not matched to a gene: 7. Per germline, CDR1 KGHSH and CDR2 LQKENI. The CDR3 sequence: CASSPLTGQQNTEAFF. The CDR3 nucleotides read TGTGCCAGCTCACCACTTACGGGACAGCAAAACACTGAAGCTTTCTTT.

The chain carries TRBV5-1 and TRBJ2-2, with D possibly TRBD1 on 5 matching bases. The CDR3 loop spans 14 amino acids. Germline assignment: CDR1 SGHRS and CDR2 YFSETQ. Trimming cost V 1 base and J 8 bases, with 12 bases left between them. The CDR3 nucleotides read TGCGCCAGCAGCTTGTCTCAGGGAATGGGGGAGCTGTTTTTT. It is translated as CASSLSQGMGELFF.

The chain joins TRBV19 to TRBJ1-5, with a tentative D call TRBD1 (6 bases). Germline V gene data show CDR1 as LNHDA and CDR2 as SQIVND (reference sequence). With 3 bases removed from V and 9 bases from J, the gap between germline ends came to 21 bases. The CDR3 contains 16 residues. CDR3 protein: CASSIQGSIGSAPQHF. The CDR3 DNA sequence: TGTGCCAGTAGTATTCAGGGGTCGATTGGGAGCGCGCCCCAGCATTTT.

This clone has only a few counts. The DNA for the CDR3 is TGTGCCAGCAGCCAAAGGAATACAGGGTCTAACTATGGCTACACCTTC. Its protein is CASSQRNTGSNYGYTF. This chain uses TRBV14 with TRBJ1-2; possibly TRBD1 for D (6 bases). CDR1 is SGHDN, CDR2 FVKESK, per germline. This CDR3 region has 16 residues. V lost 2 bases and J 0 bases, leaving 13 bases between the germline ends.

The V and J genes are TRBV29-1 and TRBJ2-1, with 10 bases identical to TRBD1. V shed 1 base and J 7 bases; nucleotides not matched to a gene: 4. The CDR3 is 14 residues long. Germline CDR1 reads SQVTM; CDR2 reads ANQGSEA. The CDR3 loop reads CSVEGRQGANEQFF. For the CDR3, the DNA is TGCAGCGTTGAAGGCCGACAGGGGGCGAATGAGCAGTTCTTC.

The chain joins TRBV18 to TRBJ1-3; unclear D gene. This CDR3 is 15 amino acids long. V lost 3 bases and J lost 7, with 16 bases in between. The V gene's germline CDR1 is KGHSH and CDR2 LQKENI. In DNA form, the CDR3 reads TGTGCCAGCTCACCCCTCATGGTGACCGGGAACACCATATATTTT. This translates into CASSPLMVTGNTIYF.

The V and J genes are TRBV29-1 and TRBJ2-3, with 10 bases aligning to TRBD1. The CDR3 extends over 13 amino acids. CDR1 and CDR2 (germline): SQVTM, ANQGSEA. With 4 bases clipped from V and 4 bases from J, the junction kept 2 bases outside the gene matches. In DNA, the CDR3 is TGCAGCGTTGGGGGGACAGGGGCAGATACGCAGTATTTT. It is translated as CSVGGTGADTQYF.

This clone was seen a single time. This chain connects TRBV4-3 to TRBJ1-6; D is perhaps TRBD1 (5 bases). CDR1 and CDR2 (germline): LGHNA, YSLEER. This CDR3 region has 15 residues. V lost 0 bases to trimming and J lost 9 bases, with 12 bases between them. CDR3 coding DNA: TGCGCCAGCAGCCAAGATACGGGGGTGATTTCACCCCTCCACTTT. This sequence encodes CASSQDTGVISPLHF.

This rearrangement joins TRBV2 to TRBJ2-5, with 12 bases that match TRBD2. With 6 bases clipped from V and 4 bases from J, the junction kept 9 bases outside the gene matches. This CDR3 is built from 16 residues. CDR1 is SNHLY, CDR2 FYNNEI, per germline. In DNA, the CDR3 is TGTGCCAGCAGCAAGGAGACTAGCGGGGGTTCAGAGACCCAGTACTTC. This codes for CASSKETSGGSETQYF. Combining the CDR3 with reference TRBV2 and TRBJ2-5 gives the whole variable domain EPEVTQTPSHQVTQMGQEVILRCVPISNHLYFYWYRQILGQKVEFLVSFYNNEISEKSEIFDDQFSVERPDGSNFTLKIRSTKLEDSAMYFCASSKETSGGSETQYFGPGTRLLVL.

The chain combines TRBV28 with TRBJ2-5; 7 bases match TRBD1. V shed 6 bases and J 6 bases; nucleotides not matched to a gene: 10. The germline gives CDR1 MDHEN, CDR2 SYDVKM. The CDR3 has 14 residues. The CDR3 nucleotides are TGTGCCAGCAGAATGAGGCAGGGGGAGCAGACCCAGTACTTC. It yields the protein CASRMRQGEQTQYF.

This chain connects TRBV12-5 to TRBJ2-5, with D perhaps TRBD2 (5 bases). This CDR3 has 15 residues. Per germline, CDR1 LGHNT and CDR2 FRNRAP. Trimming removed 6 bases at V and 5 bases at J, with 19 bases between. The CDR3 protein is CASGPQAARRETQYF. CDR3 in DNA: TGTGCTAGTGGCCCGCAAGCGGCCCGGCGGGAGACCCAGTACTTC.

This clone was detected only once. The rearrangement uses TRBV3-1 (or the pseudogene TRBV3-2) and TRBJ2-7, with D perhaps matching TRBD2 (6 bases). CDR1 is LGHDT and CDR2 is YNNKEL in the germline V gene (reference sequence). This CDR3 has 15 residues. V shed 0 bases and J shed 0 bases, with 9 bases lying between them. Here the CDR3 DNA reads TGTGCCAGCAGCCAAGAGACAGCGGGCTCCTACGAGCAGTACTTC. This encodes CASSQETAGSYEQYF.

The chain links TRBV6-2 or TRBV6-3 to TRBJ2-7; no definite D call. Germline V gives CDR1 MNHEY, CDR2 SVGEGT. V was trimmed by 4 bases and J by 2 bases, leaving 12 bases between them. The length of the CDR3 is 14 residues. The CDR3 DNA follows: TGTGCCAGCAGTTTGAATGGGCGTACCTACGAGCAGTACTTC. Amino acid sequence: CASSLNGRTYEQYF.

The chain employs TRBV19 and TRBJ2-7, with 7 bases that match TRBD1. This CDR3 spans 16 amino acids. V was clipped by 8 bases and J by 9 bases; unmatched bases: 22. The V gene's germline CDR1 is LNHDA and CDR2 SQIVND (reference sequence). CDR3 sequence: CASLFHAGTVPLVQYF. The CDR3 region has the DNA TGTGCCAGTCTTTTTCACGCCGGGACAGTACCTTTGGTGCAGTACTTC. Drawing the rest from reference TRBV19 and TRBJ2-7, the complete variable domain is DGGITQSPKYLFRKEGQNVTLSCEQNLNHDAMYWYRQDPGQGLRLIYYSQIVNDFQKGDIAEGYSVSREKKESFPLTVTSAQKNPTAFYLCASLFHAGTVPLVQYFGPGTRLTVT.